Below, 7 T cell receptor beta chains from the same sample are listed, as sequenced in a study of blood T cell repertoires in COVID-19. Sequenced by immunoSEQ multiplex PCR; TCRdb stores in-frame clones only, minus some. In the table there are about 260,000 clones, less than 95% of which are singletons. The sequenced sample was PBMCs or T cells enriched from blood (not recorded which). The receptors shown here come from a man aged 40-55 years who had been exposed to COVID-19.

The chain recombines TRBV7-9 with TRBJ2-2; 7 nucleotides line up with TRBD1. This CDR3 has 17 amino acids. V lost 5 bases, J lost 4 bases, and 13 bases stayed unmatched. The V gene's germline CDR1 is SEHNR and CDR2 FQNEAQ (reference sequence). The CDR3 DNA follows: TGTGCCAGCAGCAGCATTAGACAGGGTCGGACCACCGGGGAGCTGTTTTTT. Encoded protein: CASSSIRQGRTTGELFF. The complete variable domain, with remaining parts taken from reference TRBV7-9 and TRBJ2-2, reads DTGVSQNPRHKITKRGQNVTFRCDPISEHNRLYWYRQTLGQGPEFLTYFQNEAQLEKSRLLSDRFSAERPKGSFSTLEIQRTEQGDSAMYLCASSSIRQGRTTGELFFGEGSRLTVL.

This chain joins TRBV24-1 and TRBJ2-2; 7 bases map to TRBD1. V was clipped by 6 bases and J by 3 bases; unmatched bases: 6. In germline, CDR1 is KGHDR, CDR2 SFDVKD. This CDR3 comprises 15 residues. CDR3 protein: CATSTVDRDTGELFF. The DNA for the CDR3 is TGTGCCACCAGTACTGTAGACAGGGACACCGGGGAGCTGTTTTTT.

This clone was picked up a small number of times. The chain is built from TRBV19 and TRBJ1-5; the D is unclear. The CDR3 has 14 residues. The V and J ends lost 1 base and 2 bases respectively, with 6 bases between them. Per the germline V gene, CDR1 is LNHDA and CDR2 is SQIVND (reference sequence). This CDR3 is CASSIVSGNQPQHF. In DNA form, the CDR3 reads TGTGCCAGTAGTATAGTGTCAGGCAATCAGCCCCAGCATTTT.

In its sample, this clone was seen a few times. The V gene is TRBV5-1, the J gene TRBJ2-5, with 12 positions matching TRBD1. The junction had 16 bases not matched to a gene; V was cut back by 3 bases and J by 4 bases. Looked up from germline, CDR1 is SGHRS and CDR2 is YFSETQ. This CDR3 region has 19 residues. CDR3 protein: CASSSGWDRGRLKGETQYF. The CDR3 coding sequence is TGCGCCAGCAGCTCGGGGTGGGACAGGGGGCGCCTGAAGGGAGAGACCCAGTACTTC.

This clone appeared a single time. The V and J genes are TRBV19 and TRBJ2-2; no clear D. This CDR3 is built from 14 residues. From germline, CDR1 is LNHDA and CDR2 SQIVND (reference sequence). The V end lost 8 bases, the J end lost 6 bases, and 16 bases lay between the germline ends. The CDR3 DNA sequence: TGTGCCAGTTCCCTCCTCATCGGTGCCGGGGAGCTGTTTTTT. Its translation: CASSLLIGAGELFF.

The chain uses TRBV25-1 and TRBJ1-2; D gene uncertain. V was cut by 5 bases and J by 5 bases, with 9 bases left in between. CDR3 length: 12 residues. The germline gives CDR1 MGHDK, CDR2 SYGVNS. Here the CDR3 DNA reads TGTGCCAGCAGTCCCGGACTGTATGGCTACACCTTC. It codes for CASSPGLYGYTF.

The V gene is TRBV18, the J gene TRBJ1-1; TRBD1 aligns across 8 bases. This CDR3 region has 14 residues. Unmatched junction bases numbered 7, after V lost 4 bases and J lost 6 bases. Germline loops: CDR1 KGHSH, CDR2 LQKENI. The CDR3 bases are TGTGCCAGCTCACGCGACGGACAGGGTGCTGAAGCTTTCTTT. This gives the protein CASSRDGQGAEAFF.